Listed here are 20 T cell receptor beta chains from one sample, sequenced in a study of tumour-infiltrating T cells in Burkitt lymphoma. Assay: immunoSEQ multiplex PCR; the TCRdb copy retains only in-frame clones and omits some. The sample records about 340 clones, around 12% being singletons. Sequencing was done on a sample of tumor tissue. All receptors come from a human donor with Burkitt lymphoma.

V and J are TRBV29-1 and TRBJ2-2; unclear D gene. The germline V and J ends were trimmed by 7 bases and 1 base, with 7 bases remaining between them. This CDR3 is built from 12 residues. Germline CDR1 is SQVTM and CDR2 is ANQGSEA. This chain's CDR3 is CSAWGNTGELFF. In DNA form, the CDR3 reads TGCAGCGCTTGGGGGAACACCGGGGAGCTGTTTTTT.

This chain links TRBV7-8 with TRBJ1-1; no clear D. V dropped 5 bases and J dropped 5 bases, with 6 bases sitting between them. The CDR3 runs to 11 residues. Germline assignment: CDR1 SGHVS and CDR2 FQNEAQ. The chain's CDR3 is CASSPGTEAFF. The CDR3 DNA is TGTGCCAGCAGCCCGGGGACTGAAGCTTTCTTT.

The CDR3 reads CASSTLNREAQPQHF. CDR3 sequence (DNA): TGTGCCAGTAGTACCCTCAATCGAGAGGCTCAGCCCCAGCATTTT. The chain employs TRBV19 and TRBJ1-5; D unresolved. This CDR3 has 15 amino acids. Germline V gene lookup returns CDR1 LNHDA and CDR2 SQIVND (reference sequence). V lost 4 bases and J 6 bases, leaving 16 bases between the germline ends.

The rearrangement joins TRBV25-1 to TRBJ2-5, with 10 bases aligning to TRBD2. The CDR3 spans 15 residues. V was pared by 3 bases and J by 4 bases, with 5 bases of the junction left unmatched. CDR1 is MGHDK and CDR2 is SYGVNS in the germline V gene. In DNA form, the CDR3 reads TGTGCCAGCAGTGACCTAGCGGGAGCGGGAGAGACCCAGTACTTC. Its translation: CASSDLAGAGETQYF. Full variable domain (outside the CDR3, taken from reference TRBV25-1 and TRBJ2-5): EADIYQTPRYLVIGTGKKITLECSQTMGHDKMYWYQQDPGMELHLIHYSYGVNSTEKGDLSSESTVSRIRTEHFPLTLESARPSHTSQYLCASSDLAGAGETQYFGPGTRLLVL.

The J gene is TRBJ1-3, the V gene TRBV27; tentatively, D is TRBD1 (6 bases). This CDR3 contains 14 residues. V dropped 4 bases and J dropped 4 bases, with 11 bases sitting between them. CDR1 is MNHEY, CDR2 SMNVEV, per germline (reference sequence). The CDR3, as DNA: TGTGCCAGCAGTTCAACAGGGATAGGAAACACCATATATTTT. Translating gives CASSSTGIGNTIYF.

This clone was seen only a few times. CDR3 sequence reads: CASSFSPGQVYGYTF. For the CDR3, the DNA is TGTGCCAGCAGCTTTAGCCCCGGACAGGTCTATGGCTACACCTTC. V is TRBV7-6 and J is TRBJ1-2, with 7 bases that match TRBD1. This CDR3 is built from 15 residues. The germline V gene has CDR1 SGHVS and CDR2 FNYEAQ. V shed 3 bases, J shed 4 bases, and the junction held 8 bases outside the gene matches.

This clone turned up a few times. The chain combines TRBV19 with TRBJ2-7; D might be TRBD2 (6 bases). This CDR3 has 14 residues. Germline V lookup: CDR1 LNHDA, CDR2 SQIVND (reference sequence). Trimming shortened V by 5 bases and J by 4 bases, and 15 bases separated the two germline ends. The CDR3 DNA reads as TGTGCCAGTAGTGGGTCTAGCGCAGGTTACGAGCAGTACTTC. Protein: CASSGSSAGYEQYF.

In this sample, this clone turned up a few times. A junction end diverges from the germline sequence, so it may reflect a read error. The chain is built from TRBV4-2 and TRBJ1-2, with D unresolved. The CDR3 spans 14 residues. Germline values: CDR1 LGHNA, CDR2 YNFKEQ. The DNA of the CDR3 is TGTGCCAGTAGCCAAGATACCAGCTTCTATGGCTACACCTTC. Protein product: CASSQDTSFYGYTF.

This chain joins TRBV4-1 and TRBJ1-3; maybe TRBD1 (5 bases). V dropped 0 bases and J dropped 2 bases, with 11 bases sitting between them. This CDR3 is 16 amino acids long. Germline CDR1 reads MGHRA; CDR2 reads YSYEKL. CDR3 in amino acids: CASSQERWGPGNTIYF. The CDR3 nucleotides read TGCGCCAGCAGCCAAGAACGGTGGGGACCTGGAAACACCATATATTTT.

This clone was observed a handful of times. The genes are TRBV7-9 and TRBJ2-1; D may be TRBD1 or TRBD2 (6 bases each). V was pared by 8 bases and J by 8 bases, with 25 bases between. The V gene's germline CDR1 is SEHNR and CDR2 FQNEAQ (reference sequence). CDR3 length equals 16 residues. Written as DNA, the CDR3 is TGTGCCAGCCTTGACCGGGGGCGGGCGGTCGCGGATGAGCAGTTCTTC. It encodes CASLDRGRAVADEQFF.

This clone showed up just a few times. V is TRBV5-1 and J is TRBJ2-3; D possibly corresponds to TRBD2 (5 bases). Germline CDR1 is SGHRS and CDR2 is YFSETQ. The length of the CDR3 is 14 residues. Trimming stripped 1 base from V and 5 bases from J, with 11 bases between. The CDR3 DNA reads TGCGCCAGCAGCTTGAGTCTAGCAGGAGATACGCAGTATTTT. This sequence encodes CASSLSLAGDTQYF.

The V and J genes are TRBV10-2 and TRBJ1-2; D might be TRBD1 (6 bases). The V gene lost 2 bases and the J gene lost 3 bases, with 10 bases spanning the gap. The CDR3 is made up of 14 amino acids. Germline V gives CDR1 WSHSY, CDR2 SAAADI. CDR3 nucleotide sequence: TGCGCCAGCAGTGAGAGGGGGGGGCACTATGGCTACACCTTC. It specifies CASSERGGHYGYTF.

The rearrangement links TRBV29-1 to TRBJ2-7; D not certain. V was pared by 6 bases and J by 4 bases, with 13 bases between. The CDR3 spans 12 residues. Looked up from germline, CDR1 is SQVTM and CDR2 is ANQGSEA. CDR3 sequence reads: CSVRIGPYEQYF. CDR3 nucleotide sequence: TGCAGCGTCCGCATCGGACCTTACGAGCAGTACTTC.

This clone has only a few counts. The rearrangement uses TRBV7-2 and TRBJ2-1; 7 bases are a match to TRBD1. The CDR3 consists of 17 residues. Trimming took 5 bases from V and 1 from J; bases not matched to a gene: 11. CDR1 is SGHTA and CDR2 is FQGNSA in the germline V gene. The DNA of the CDR3 is TGTGCCAGCAGCCGAAGAACACAGGGGATATCCTACAATGAGCAGTTCTTC. Amino acids: CASSRRTQGISYNEQFF.

This clone has more than one count but fewer than ten. The chain recombines TRBV6-5 with TRBJ1-5, with TRBD1 matching 10 bases. CDR1 is MNHEY and CDR2 is SVGAGI in the germline V gene. V lost 2 bases and J lost 2; bases outside the gene matches: 0. This CDR3 is 15 amino acids long. The CDR3 DNA reads as TGTGCCAGCAGTTACGGGACAGGGGGCAATCAGCCCCAGCATTTT. It specifies CASSYGTGGNQPQHF.

This clone has more than one count but fewer than ten. The gene calls are TRBV10-1 and TRBJ2-2; D unresolved. The ends were cut back, 2 bases at V and 1 base at J, with 11 bases in the middle. The CDR3 sequence is 16 residues long. The germline gives CDR1 WNHNN, CDR2 SYGVQD (reference sequence). The CDR3 here is CASSESYTRNTGELFF. CDR3 DNA sequence: TGCGCCAGCAGTGAGAGCTACACACGGAACACCGGGGAGCTGTTTTTT.

The chain uses TRBV4-3 and TRBJ1-1; TRBD1 matches at 8 bases. The length of the CDR3 is 14 residues. Per the germline V gene, CDR1 is LGHNA and CDR2 is YSLEER. J lost 4 bases, V lost 4 bases, and 5 bases had no gene match. CDR3 in DNA: TGCGCCAGCAGCCCATTGGACAGGGTCACTGAAGCTTTCTTT. Translating it yields CASSPLDRVTEAFF.

The chain recombines TRBV5-1 with TRBJ2-1, with TRBD2 matching 7 bases. With 3 bases clipped from V and 0 bases from J, the junction kept 9 bases outside the gene matches. The CDR3 sequence is 17 residues long. Germline values: CDR1 SGHRS, CDR2 YFSETQ. CDR3 sequence reads: CASSSHRLASSYNEQFF. As DNA, the CDR3 is TGCGCCAGCAGCTCACACCGACTAGCCAGCTCCTACAATGAGCAGTTCTTC.

This clone has only a few counts. The chain recombines TRBV27 with TRBJ2-7; D is undetermined. Trimming took 2 bases from V and 0 from J, leaving 8 bases between them. This CDR3 region has 14 residues. Germline CDR1 and CDR2: MNHEY and SMNVEV (reference sequence). The CDR3 coding sequence is TGTGCCAGCAGTTTAGGTGGGCTCTCCTACGAGCAGTACTTC. Protein sequence: CASSLGGLSYEQYF.

This clone was seen only a few times. The CDR3 DNA follows: TGTGCCAGCAGCGAGGGGCCCACCCCTGGAACTGAAGCTTTCTTT. Translation: CASSEGPTPGTEAFF. The V and J genes are TRBV5-4 and TRBJ1-1, with D perhaps TRBD1 (5 bases). The germline V gene has CDR1 SGHNT and CDR2 YYREEE (reference sequence). The CDR3 extends over 15 amino acids. Trimming cost V 4 bases and J 5 bases, with 18 bases left between them.